This entry features one T cell receptor (beta chain) sequence. Its cognate antigen is unknown. Only in-frame clones appear in the TCRdb table, and some are missing; sequencing was by immunoSEQ multiplex PCR. The sample yields some 29,000 clones, about 80% seen once. The data derive from a study of graft-versus-host responses after intestinal transplantation. This CDR3 is 15 amino acids long. Germline V gives CDR1 SGHDT, CDR2 YYEEEE. Losses at the gene ends were 5 bases for V and 5 bases for J; bases not matched to a gene: 10. Overall study findings and caveats: The authors found GvH clones in recipient marrow, some appearing first in ileum or blood.

Intraepithelial and lamina propria lymphocytes were released after the graft tissue was processed. Sequencing used ileum tissue, obtained 98 days after intestinal transplantation. The TCR was taken from a human patient who received an intestinal transplant, so some T cells may come from the graft donor. J is TRBJ1-1 and V is TRBV5-6, with 9 bases matching TRBD1. The CDR3 spells CASRPQGASRTEAFF. The CDR3 bases are TGTGCCAGCAGGCCACAGGGGGCTAGTAGGACTGAAGCTTTCTTT.